The 25 T cell receptor beta chains in this list originate from one sample, sequenced in a study of blood T cell repertoires in COVID-19. Profiling relied on immunoSEQ multiplex PCR, and the TCRdb table lists in-frame clones only, not all of them. The sample records 200,000 to 250,000 clones, about four fifths being singletons. Sequencing was performed on peripheral blood. These receptors were collected from an elderly woman with COVID-19, enrolled during active disease.

The J gene is TRBJ1-1, the V gene TRBV2; D ambiguous. The CDR3 spans 15 residues. Per the germline V gene, CDR1 is SNHLY and CDR2 is FYNNEI. V was pared by 4 bases and J by 1 base, with 13 bases between. CDR3 region: CASSASQVGNTEAFF. For the CDR3, the DNA is TGTGCCAGCAGTGCTTCTCAGGTAGGGAACACTGAAGCTTTCTTT. The whole variable domain, filled in from reference TRBV2 and TRBJ1-1, reads EPEVTQTPSHQVTQMGQEVILRCVPISNHLYFYWYRQILGQKVEFLVSFYNNEISEKSEIFDDQFSVERPDGSNFTLKIRSTKLEDSAMYFCASSASQVGNTEAFFGQGTRLTVV.

The chain joins TRBV5-1 to TRBJ2-5; TRBD1 might be the D (6 bases). V was clipped by 1 base and J by 3 bases, with 7 bases between them. The CDR3 covers 13 residues. Germline lookup yields CDR1 SGHRS and CDR2 YFSETQ. The CDR3: CASSLSGEETQYF. The DNA of the CDR3 is TGCGCCAGCAGCTTGTCAGGGGAAGAGACCCAGTACTTC.

This clone was seen a single time. V and J are TRBV28 and TRBJ1-1; D is ambiguous. CDR1 and CDR2 from the germline V gene are MDHEN and SYDVKM. V lost 8 bases, J lost 8 bases, and 18 bases lay in between. This CDR3 comprises 13 residues. The CDR3 DNA follows: TGTGCCAGCTTTTCTTACTTTCCCCCCGAAGCTTTCTTT. Its translation is CASFSYFPPEAFF.

This clone was seen a few times. This rearrangement joins TRBV9 to TRBJ2-7, with 9 bases that match TRBD2. From germline, CDR1 is SGDLS and CDR2 YYNGEE. V dropped 0 bases and J dropped 1; count of bases not matched to a gene: 5. The CDR3 is made up of 16 amino acids. CDR3 sequence reads: CASSVGGLALSYEQYF. The CDR3 region has the DNA TGTGCCAGCAGCGTAGGGGGACTAGCCTTATCCTACGAGCAGTACTTC.

The chain has TRBV6-5 and TRBJ1-1; tentatively, D is TRBD1 (5 bases). CDR1 MNHEY and CDR2 SVGAGI come from the germline V gene. The ends were cut back, 6 bases at V and 5 bases at J, with 16 bases in the middle. The CDR3 has 14 residues. CDR3 in DNA: TGTGCCAGCAGAGGGAGGGGAGGGAGAACTGAAGCTTTCTTT. It codes for CASRGRGGRTEAFF.

The J gene is TRBJ1-1, the V gene TRBV11-1; tentatively, D is TRBD1 (5 bases). The germline gives CDR1 SGHAT, CDR2 FQDESV (reference sequence). V lost 6 bases and J lost 3, with 17 bases in between. The CDR3 is 15 residues long. The CDR3 region has the DNA TGTGCCAGCAGTCGCACTAAGGGGAGGGACACTGAAGCTTTCTTT. It codes for CASSRTKGRDTEAFF.

The V gene is TRBV27, the J gene TRBJ2-5; 8 nucleotides line up with TRBD2. CDR3 size: 15 residues. Germline V gene sequence: CDR1 MNHEY, CDR2 SMNVEV (reference sequence). V was clipped by 6 bases and J by 4 bases; unmatched bases: 10. DNA of the CDR3: TGTGCCAGCAGCTTTAGCGGGATAAGGGGAGAGACCCAGTACTTC. Its protein is CASSFSGIRGETQYF.

This chain links TRBV18 with TRBJ1-1; no definite D call. Trimming removed 6 bases from V and 6 bases from J, with 11 bases in between. CDR3 length: 12 amino acids. The germline CDR1 and CDR2 sequences are KGHSH and LQKENI. CDR3: CASSVGRAEAFF. CDR3 sequence (DNA): TGTGCCAGCTCCGTGGGCCGCGCTGAAGCTTTCTTT.

J is TRBJ2-3 and V is TRBV5-1; 11 bases map to TRBD2. Losses at the gene ends were 7 bases for V and 1 base for J; bases not matched to a gene: 5. This CDR3 region has 15 residues. Per germline, CDR1 SGHRS and CDR2 YFSETQ. This CDR3 is CASLELAGGTDTQYF. DNA for the CDR3: TGCGCCAGCCTCGAACTAGCGGGAGGCACAGATACGCAGTATTTT.

This chain joins TRBV4-1 and TRBJ1-2; TRBD1 is a possible D gene (6 bases). Germline V gives CDR1 MGHRA, CDR2 YSYEKL. CDR3 length: 14 residues. The germline V and J ends were trimmed by 1 base and 7 bases, with 13 bases remaining between them. The CDR3 DNA reads as TGCGCCAGCAGCCAAGGGACAGTCTCTTTTGGCTACACCTTC. Translated: CASSQGTVSFGYTF.

The chain links TRBV5-1 to TRBJ2-2; maybe TRBD2 (6 bases). CDR3 length: 14 residues. CDR1 is SGHRS and CDR2 is YFSETQ in the germline V gene. V gave up 4 bases and J gave up 7 bases, with 14 bases separating them. The DNA of the CDR3 is TGCGCCAGCAGCCTGACCGGGGGTTACGGGGAGCTGTTTTTT. Its protein product is CASSLTGGYGELFF.

The chain links TRBV7-9 to TRBJ2-3; 10 bases map to TRBD2. The germline gives CDR1 SEHNR, CDR2 FQNEAQ (reference sequence). The CDR3 spans 15 residues. V shed 4 bases and J 4 bases; nucleotides not matched to a gene: 5. CDR3 coding DNA: TGTGCCAGCAGCTCAGCGGGGGGGCCCCCAGATACGCAGTATTTT. This gives the protein CASSSAGGPPDTQYF.

The J gene is TRBJ1-1, the V gene TRBV7-9; TRBD1 matches at 8 bases. V lost 5 bases to trimming and J lost 13 bases; unmatched junction nucleotides: 6. Germline CDR1 and CDR2: SEHNR and FQNEAQ (reference sequence). CDR3 length: 11 residues. The CDR3 DNA reads as TGTGCCAGCAGCACCGGACAGGGCGGTTTCTTT. It translates to CASSTGQGGFF.

About this clone itself: Distinct nucleotide sequences in the sample also encode this CDR3. The chain combines TRBV9 with TRBJ2-3; D not resolved. Between the trimmed V and J ends, which lost 2 bases and 5 bases, there was a span of 6 bases. In germline, CDR1 is SGDLS, CDR2 YYNGEE. The CDR3 runs 12 residues. The CDR3 loop is CASSVALDTQYF. CDR3 nucleotide sequence: TGTGCCAGCAGCGTGGCCTTAGATACGCAGTATTTT.

This chain uses TRBV19 with TRBJ2-1, with TRBD1 matching over 7 bases. The germline gives CDR1 LNHDA, CDR2 SQIVND (reference sequence). CDR3 length equals 13 residues. V was pared by 8 bases and J by 6 bases, with 7 bases of the junction left unmatched. The CDR3, as DNA: TGTGCCAGTGGACAGGACTTCGGCAATGAGCAGTTCTTC. It translates to CASGQDFGNEQFF.

V is TRBV25-1 and J is TRBJ2-1; D unclear. The CDR3 contains 11 residues. V lost 10 bases to trimming and J lost 7 bases, with 11 bases between them. Germline values: CDR1 MGHDK, CDR2 SYGVNS. The CDR3 DNA follows: TGTGCCACCCCGTCACAAAATGAGCAGTTCTTC. It yields the protein CATPSQNEQFF.

CDR3 bases: TGTGCCAGCAGTTTAAACTTGAACCCGCAGTATTTT. Translated: CASSLNLNPQYF. V gene TRBV12-3 or TRBV12-4 combines with J gene TRBJ2-3; no reliable D call. V lost 2 bases and J lost 10, with 10 bases in between. CDR3 size: 12 residues.

This chain joins TRBV19 and TRBJ1-2, with D possibly being TRBD1 (5 bases). The germline gives CDR1 LNHDA, CDR2 SQIVND (reference sequence). The CDR3 totals 13 residues. V dropped 5 bases and J dropped 3 bases, with 10 bases sitting between them. The CDR3 sequence is CASSRDWDYGYTF. The CDR3 DNA is TGTGCCAGTAGTCGGGACTGGGACTATGGCTACACCTTC.

CDR3 sequence reads: CASSVGQSYEQYF. As DNA, the CDR3 is TGTGCCAGCAGCGTAGGACAGTCCTACGAGCAGTACTTC. The gene calls are TRBV5-6 and TRBJ2-7; weak D call: TRBD1 (6 bases). V was cut by 4 bases and J by 1 base, with 9 bases left in between. The CDR3 loop spans 13 amino acids. The germline gives CDR1 SGHDT, CDR2 YYEEEE.

The chain joins TRBV7-2 to TRBJ2-7; D not certain. V was trimmed by 2 bases and J by 1 base, leaving 12 bases between them. Germline V gene lookup returns CDR1 SGHTA and CDR2 FQGNSA. The CDR3 is made up of 15 amino acids. The CDR3 bases are TGTGCCAGCAGCTTAAGTACAGTATCATCCTACGAGCAGTACTTC. Encoded protein: CASSLSTVSSYEQYF.

This clone was seen only once. This chain joins TRBV18 and TRBJ1-2; 8 positions agree with TRBD1. J lost 4 bases, V lost 0 bases, and 7 bases had no gene match. The CDR3 consists of 16 residues. The germline V gene has CDR1 KGHSH and CDR2 LQKENI. DNA of the CDR3: TGTGCCAGCTCACCACCGATGGGACAGGTGATCTATGGCTACACCTTC. Translating gives CASSPPMGQVIYGYTF.

This clone was recorded a few times. This rearrangement joins TRBV19 to TRBJ1-2; TRBD1 agrees at 7 bases. The CDR3 has 16 residues. The V segment lost 6 bases and the J segment 0 bases; nucleotides outside the gene matches: 10. The germline gives CDR1 LNHDA, CDR2 SQIVND (reference sequence). CDR3 sequence reads: CASSIGGGSANYGYTF. DNA of the CDR3: TGTGCCAGTAGCATTGGAGGGGGCTCGGCTAACTATGGCTACACCTTC.

V gene TRBV30 combines with J gene TRBJ1-2; D is unclear. The CDR3 runs 13 residues. The germline V gene has CDR1 GTSNPN and CDR2 SVGIG (reference sequence). The germline V and J ends were trimmed by 0 bases and 2 bases, with 7 bases remaining between them. The CDR3 here is CAWSVWQNYGYTF. DNA of the CDR3: TGTGCCTGGAGTGTCTGGCAGAACTATGGCTACACCTTC.

This clone was detected many times. The conserved closing phenylalanine or tryptophan is absent in this CDR3, likely reflecting a read error. It is unclear where the CDR3 begins or ends on the DNA, so no DNA is shown, and the CDR3 is as TCRdb lists it. This chain links TRBV19 with TRBJ1-1; the DNA was not compared with TRBD1, the D call given in the table. CDR1 and CDR2 from the germline V gene are LNHDA and SQIVND (reference sequence). The length of the CDR3 is 12 amino acids, counting both ends. Here the CDR3 reads CASRARTGSPSV.

In this sample, this clone turned up once. J is TRBJ2-1 and V is TRBV4-3, with 10 bases matching TRBD2. The V segment lost 8 bases and the J segment 5 bases; nucleotides outside the gene matches: 15. The CDR3 runs 17 residues. CDR1 is LGHNA, CDR2 YSLEER, per germline. Written as DNA, the CDR3 is TGCGCCAGCGCCGGGCTAGCGGGAGTTGGGTCCCACAATGAGCAGTTCTTC. Translated, it gives CASAGLAGVGSHNEQFF.